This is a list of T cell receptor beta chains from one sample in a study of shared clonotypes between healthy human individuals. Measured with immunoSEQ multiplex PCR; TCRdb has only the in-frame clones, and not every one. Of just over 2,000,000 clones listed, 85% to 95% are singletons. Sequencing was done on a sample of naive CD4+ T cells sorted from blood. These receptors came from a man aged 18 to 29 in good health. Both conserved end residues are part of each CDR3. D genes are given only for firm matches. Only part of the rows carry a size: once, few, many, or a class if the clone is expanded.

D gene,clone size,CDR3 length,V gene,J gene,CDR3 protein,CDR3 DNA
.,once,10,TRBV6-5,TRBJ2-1,CASNRNEQFF,TGTGCCAGCAACCGGAATGAGCAGTTCTTC
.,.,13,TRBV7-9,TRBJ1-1,CASGHRALTEAFF,TGTGCCAGCGGTCACAGGGCGTTAACTGAAGCTTTCTTT
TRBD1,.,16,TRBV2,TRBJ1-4,CASSNRDRATNEKLFF,TGTGCCAGCAGTAACCGGGACAGAGCAACTAATGAAAAACTGTTTTTT
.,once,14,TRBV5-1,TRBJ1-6,CASRGSSYNSPLHF,TGCGCCAGCAGAGGGAGCTCCTATAATTCACCCCTCCACTTT
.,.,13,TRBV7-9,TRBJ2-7,CASSLRPDYEQYF,TGTGCCAGCAGCTTGAGACCAGACTACGAGCAGTACTTC
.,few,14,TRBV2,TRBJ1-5,CASRRDRINQPQHF,TGTGCCAGCAGGAGGGACCGCATCAATCAGCCCCAGCATTTT
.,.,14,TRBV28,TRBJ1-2,CASSLGGMGSGYTF,TGTGCCAGCAGTCTCGGGGGGATGGGGTCCGGCTACACCTTC
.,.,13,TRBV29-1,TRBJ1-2,CSVGGGGVYGYTF,TGCAGCGTTGGGGGAGGGGGAGTCTATGGCTACACCTTC
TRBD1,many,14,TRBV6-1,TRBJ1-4,CASSEQGAWEKLFF,TGTGCCAGCAGTGAACAGGGGGCTTGGGAAAAACTGTTTTTT
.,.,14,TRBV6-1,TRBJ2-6,CASSESSGANVLTF,TGTGCCAGCAGTGAGAGCTCTGGGGCCAACGTCCTGACTTTC
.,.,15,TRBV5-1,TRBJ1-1,CASSPRQATNTEAFF,TGCGCCAGCAGCCCACGACAGGCCACTAACACTGAAGCTTTCTTT
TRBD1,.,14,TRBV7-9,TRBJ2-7,CASSSSGQGTEQYF,TGTGCCAGCAGCTCCTCGGGACAGGGCACCGAGCAGTACTTC
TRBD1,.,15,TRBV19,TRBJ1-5,CASSFTGGGNQPQHF,TGTGCCAGTAGTTTTACAGGGGGAGGCAATCAGCCCCAGCATTTT
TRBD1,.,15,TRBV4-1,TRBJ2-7,CASTRNRDRGDEQYF,TGCGCCAGCACCAGAAATCGGGACAGGGGGGACGAGCAGTACTTC
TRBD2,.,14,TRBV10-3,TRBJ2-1,CAISEAGGYNEQFF,TGTGCCATCAGTGAGGCGGGGGGCTACAATGAGCAGTTCTTC
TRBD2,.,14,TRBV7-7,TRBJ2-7,CASSLAGGTHEQYF,TGTGCTAGCAGCTTAGCGGGAGGAACCCACGAGCAGTACTTC
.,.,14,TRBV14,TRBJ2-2,CASSPVRTAGELFF,TGTGCCAGCAGCCCTGTCCGGACAGCCGGGGAGCTGTTTTTT
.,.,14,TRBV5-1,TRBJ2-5,CASSLGQAGETQYF,TGCGCCAGCAGCTTGGGTCAGGCCGGGGAGACCCAGTACTTC
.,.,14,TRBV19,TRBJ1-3,CASSMRSSVNTIYF,TGTGCCAGTAGTATGAGGAGCTCGGTGAACACCATATATTTT
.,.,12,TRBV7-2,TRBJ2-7,CASSRGTYEQYF,TGTGCCAGCAGCCGTGGCACCTACGAGCAGTACTTC
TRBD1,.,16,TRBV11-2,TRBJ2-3,CASSLDRTGGTDTQYF,TGTGCCAGCAGCTTAGATAGGACAGGGGGCACAGATACGCAGTATTTT
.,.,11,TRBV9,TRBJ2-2,CASSGTGELFF,TGTGCCAGCAGCGGGACAGGGGAGCTGTTTTTT
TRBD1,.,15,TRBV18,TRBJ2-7,CASSRFQGAAEEQYF,TGTGCCAGCTCGCGGTTTCAGGGGGCAGCGGAGGAGCAGTACTTC
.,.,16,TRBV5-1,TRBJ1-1,CASSLEGVLQSTEAFF,TGCGCCAGCAGCTTGGAGGGGGTTCTCCAAAGCACTGAAGCTTTCTTT
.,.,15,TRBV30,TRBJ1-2,CAWSRATGRNYGYTF,TGTGCCTGGAGTCGAGCTACGGGACGCAACTATGGCTACACCTTC
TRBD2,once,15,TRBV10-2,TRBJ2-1,CASGRLAGGPYEQFF,TGCGCCAGCGGAAGACTAGCGGGAGGGCCCTATGAGCAGTTCTTC
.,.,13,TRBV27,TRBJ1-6,CATGSSYNSPLHF,TGTGCCACCGGTAGCTCCTATAATTCACCCCTCCACTTT
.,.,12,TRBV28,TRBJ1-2,CASTDRNYGYTF,TGTGCCAGCACGGACAGAAACTATGGCTACACCTTC
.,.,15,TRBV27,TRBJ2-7,CASSVDRLSSYEQYF,TGTGCCAGCAGTGTCGACAGGCTAAGCTCCTACGAGCAGTACTTC